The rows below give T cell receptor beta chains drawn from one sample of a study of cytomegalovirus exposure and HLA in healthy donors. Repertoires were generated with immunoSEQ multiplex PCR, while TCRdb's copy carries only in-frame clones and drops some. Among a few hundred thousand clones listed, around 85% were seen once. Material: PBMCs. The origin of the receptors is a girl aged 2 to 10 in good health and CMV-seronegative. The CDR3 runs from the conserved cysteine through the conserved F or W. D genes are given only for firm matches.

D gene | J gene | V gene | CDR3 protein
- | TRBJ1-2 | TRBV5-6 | CASSFYASDVSPGGYTF
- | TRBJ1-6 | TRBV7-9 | CASSLVTAGSPLHF
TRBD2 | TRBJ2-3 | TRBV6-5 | CASSRTSGRSDTQYF
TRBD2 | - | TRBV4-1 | CASSQELAGLYEQYF
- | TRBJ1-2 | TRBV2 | CASRPPDSNYGYTF
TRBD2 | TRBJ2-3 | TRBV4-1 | CASSQDVRGRLGTDTQYF
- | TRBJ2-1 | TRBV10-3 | CAILLDNEQFF
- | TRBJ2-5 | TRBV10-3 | CAIRNQETQYF
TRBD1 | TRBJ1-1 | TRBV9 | CASSPWTGGHTEAFF
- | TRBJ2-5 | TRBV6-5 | CASMGAEQTWETQYF
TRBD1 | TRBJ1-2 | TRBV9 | CASSPTGGYGYTF
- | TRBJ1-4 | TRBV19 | CASRGLGDIGGEKLFF
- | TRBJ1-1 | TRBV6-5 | CASREHRRDKGAFF
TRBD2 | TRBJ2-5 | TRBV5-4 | CASKRGGQETQYF
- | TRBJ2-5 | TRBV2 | CASRPTGWETQYF
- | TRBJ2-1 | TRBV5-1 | CASSAMTAYNEQFF
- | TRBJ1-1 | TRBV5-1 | CASSLVRRDTEAFF
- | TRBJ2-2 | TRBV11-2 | CASSPISGELFF
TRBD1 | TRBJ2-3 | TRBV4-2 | CASSQPPGQGTDTQYF
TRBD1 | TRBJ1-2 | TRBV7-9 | CASREGAHGYTF
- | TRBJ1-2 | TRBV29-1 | CSVDIGTPVSNTF
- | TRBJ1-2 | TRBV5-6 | CASSLDLSYGYTF
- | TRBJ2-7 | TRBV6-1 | CASTSAAYEQYF